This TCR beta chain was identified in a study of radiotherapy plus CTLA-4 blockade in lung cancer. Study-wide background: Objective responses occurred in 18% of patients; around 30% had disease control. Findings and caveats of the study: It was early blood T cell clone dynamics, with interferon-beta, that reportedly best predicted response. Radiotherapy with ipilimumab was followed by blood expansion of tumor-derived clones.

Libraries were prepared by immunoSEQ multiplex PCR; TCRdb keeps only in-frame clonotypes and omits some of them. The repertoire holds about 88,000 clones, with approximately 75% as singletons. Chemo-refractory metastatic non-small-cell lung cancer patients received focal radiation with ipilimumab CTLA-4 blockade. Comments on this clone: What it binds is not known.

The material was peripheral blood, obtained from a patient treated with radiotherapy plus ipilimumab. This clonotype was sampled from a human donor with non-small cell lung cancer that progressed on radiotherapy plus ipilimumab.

The CDR3 sequence is CATSRDGLTQETQYF. The CDR3 DNA reads as TGTGCCACCAGCAGAGATGGACTTACCCAAGAGACCCAGTACTTC. The genes are TRBV15 and TRBJ2-5, with D perhaps matching TRBD2 (5 bases). The V and J ends lost 0 bases and 1 base respectively, with 9 bases between them. Per germline, CDR1 LNHNV and CDR2 YYDKDF (reference sequence). The CDR3 contains 15 residues.